This T cell receptor (beta chain) was identified in a study of blood T cell repertoires in COVID-19 (dated by TCRdb to the early 2020s). About the investigation overall: Samples covering the acute and convalescent phases of COVID-19 were provided by collaborators in the United States, Italy and Spain. HLA class I and class II types, where available, came from metadata supplied by the sample provider rather than from assay-based typing. The repertoires were released in a freely available public database intended as a resource for research on the immune response to SARS-CoV-2. The dataset comprised deeply sampled blood TCRbeta repertoires from subjects exposed to, actively infected with, or recovered from COVID-19. The samples were drawn from two sources: the first 160 participants of the ongoing ImmuneRACE study, and 1,200 or so subjects contributed by 6 global collaborators. The material from the prospective study consisted of cDNA or gDNA derived from T cells, B-cell-depleted T cells, or PBMCs. Sample metadata almost always included a de-identified subject ID, COVID-19 status, age in years and sex. The full study reports these points: How much clinical and demographic metadata was included differed by source and by participant, and the metadata was provided uncurated.

Whole blood was collected in K2EDTA tubes by collaborating institutions according to the institutions' own protocols. For TCRbeta analysis, collaborators shipped samples as frozen whole blood, isolated PBMCs, or DNA extracted from either of those sample types. The immunoSEQ Assay, a bias-controlled multiplex PCR, was used to amplify TCRbeta CDR3 regions from genomic DNA. The paper's processing steps were these. Nucleated cell counts per sample were estimated from amplification of reference gene primers within the assay. To quantify the absolute abundance of each unique TCRbeta CDR3 rearrangement, sequence reads were collapsed and filtered. Productive Simpson clonality was computed per sample as the square root of Simpson's diversity index over productive rearrangements. This immuneACCESS table, as held by TCRdb, lists in-frame sequences with V and J called but not all clones. Of the missing ones, under half trace to an unresolved V gene in checked studies; the others have no known cause. That table gives V, J and clone size, and the DNA gave D and trimming. This sample is represented by 75,000 to 90,000 clones; around 91% of them were singletons. The ten largest clonotypes hold about 6% of the sample.

This clone has a single count. Its antigen target is currently unknown. The sample holds no much larger clone one base away, and base qualities are not on file. Reading from cysteine to phenylalanine, the CDR3 counts 12 amino acids. Solely the CDR3 DNA is kept, with 36 bases framed from the first base. The germline V gene (reference sequence) sets CDR1 to SEHNR and CDR2 to FQNEAQ. Cut back by 5 bases and 15 bases, the V and J ends lie 18 bases apart. Sequenced sample: peripheral blood. The receptor chain draws on TRBV7-9 and TRBJ2-3, and TRBD2 may be the D gene, going by 6 matching bases. This sequence was found in a human donor in a cohort sampled during active COVID-19. Here the CDR3 is given as CASSPDSLGGYF. The sequenced DNA: TGTGCCAGCAGCCCCGACAGCCTCGGGGGTTATTTT. The reference TRBV7-9 and TRBJ2-3 proteins fill in what lies around the CDR3, so the full variable domain reads DTGVSQNPRHKITKRGQNVTFRCDPISEHNRLYWYRQTLGQGPEFLTYFQNEAQLEKSRLLSDRFSAERPKGSFSTLEIQRTEQGDSAMYLCASSPDSLGGYFGPGTRLTVL.